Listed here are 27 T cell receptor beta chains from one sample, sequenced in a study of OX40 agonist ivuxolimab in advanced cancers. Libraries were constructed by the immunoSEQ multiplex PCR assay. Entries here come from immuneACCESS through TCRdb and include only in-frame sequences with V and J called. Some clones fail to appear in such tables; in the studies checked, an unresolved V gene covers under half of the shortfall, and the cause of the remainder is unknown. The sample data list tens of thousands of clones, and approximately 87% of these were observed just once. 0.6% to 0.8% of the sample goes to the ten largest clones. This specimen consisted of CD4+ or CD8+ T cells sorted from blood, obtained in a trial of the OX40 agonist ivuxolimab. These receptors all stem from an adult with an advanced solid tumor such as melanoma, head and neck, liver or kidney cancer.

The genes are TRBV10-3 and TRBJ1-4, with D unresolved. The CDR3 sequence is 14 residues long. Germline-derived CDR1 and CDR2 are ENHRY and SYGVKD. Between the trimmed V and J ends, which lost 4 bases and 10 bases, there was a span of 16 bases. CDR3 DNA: TGTGCCATCAGTGTGGTGGCGGGTGGAGGAAAACTGTTTTTT. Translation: CAISVVAGGGKLFF.

CDR3 DNA sequence: TGTGCCAGCAGTGAACGGACGCCCGGGACAGTTAACTATGGCTACACCTTC. Translating it yields CASSERTPGTVNYGYTF. The chain is built from TRBV6-1 and TRBJ1-2; 7 bases line up with TRBD1. V lost 2 bases, J lost 1 base, and 10 bases stayed unmatched. The CDR3 covers 17 residues. The V gene's germline CDR1 is MNHNS and CDR2 SASEGT.

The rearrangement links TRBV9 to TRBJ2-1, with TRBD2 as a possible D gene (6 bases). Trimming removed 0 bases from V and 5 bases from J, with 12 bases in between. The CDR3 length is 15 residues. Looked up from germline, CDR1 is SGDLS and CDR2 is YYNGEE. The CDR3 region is CASSVGGGAHNEQFF. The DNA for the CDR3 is TGTGCCAGCAGCGTAGGAGGAGGGGCCCACAATGAGCAGTTCTTC.

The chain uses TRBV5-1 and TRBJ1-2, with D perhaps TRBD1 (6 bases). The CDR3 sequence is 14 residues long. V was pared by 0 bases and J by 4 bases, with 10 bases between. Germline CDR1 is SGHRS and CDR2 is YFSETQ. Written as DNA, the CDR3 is TGCGCCAGCAGCTTGGAGGGGGGAGGCTATGGCTACACCTTC. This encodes CASSLEGGGYGYTF. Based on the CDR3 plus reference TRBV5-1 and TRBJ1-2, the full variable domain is KAGVTQTPRYLIKTRGQQVTLSCSPISGHRSVSWYQQTPGQGLQFLFEYFSETQRNKGNFPGRFSGRQFSNSRSEMNVSTLELGDSALYLCASSLEGGGYGYTFGSGTRLTVV.

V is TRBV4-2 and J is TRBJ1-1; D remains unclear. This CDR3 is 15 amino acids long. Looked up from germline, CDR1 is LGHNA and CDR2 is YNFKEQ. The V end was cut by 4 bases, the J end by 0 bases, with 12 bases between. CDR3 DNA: TGTGCCAGCAGCCCCCTGGCGGGGATGAACACTGAAGCTTTCTTT. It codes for CASSPLAGMNTEAFF.

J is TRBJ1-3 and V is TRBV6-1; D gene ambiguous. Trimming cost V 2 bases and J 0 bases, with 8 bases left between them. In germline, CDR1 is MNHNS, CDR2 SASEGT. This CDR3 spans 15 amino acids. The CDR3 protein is CASSEQDTSGNTIYF. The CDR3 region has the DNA TGTGCCAGCAGTGAACAGGATACCTCTGGAAACACCATATATTTT.

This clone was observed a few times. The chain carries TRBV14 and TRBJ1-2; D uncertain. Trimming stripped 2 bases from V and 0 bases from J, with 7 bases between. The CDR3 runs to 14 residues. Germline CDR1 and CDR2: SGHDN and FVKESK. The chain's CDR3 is CASSQMIANYGYTF. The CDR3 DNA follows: TGTGCCAGCAGCCAAATGATAGCTAACTATGGCTACACCTTC.

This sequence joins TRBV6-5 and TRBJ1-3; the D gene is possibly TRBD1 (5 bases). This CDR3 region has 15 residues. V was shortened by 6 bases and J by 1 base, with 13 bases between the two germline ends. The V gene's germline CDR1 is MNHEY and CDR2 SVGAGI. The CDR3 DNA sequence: TGTGCCAGCAGATTTCAGGGAGGTTCTGGAAACACCATATATTTT. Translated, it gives CASRFQGGSGNTIYF.

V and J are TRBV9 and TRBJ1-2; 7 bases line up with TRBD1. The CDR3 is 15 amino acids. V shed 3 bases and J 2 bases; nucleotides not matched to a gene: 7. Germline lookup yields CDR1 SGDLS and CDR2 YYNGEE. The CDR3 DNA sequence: TGTGCCAGCAGCGAGGCGGGACAGTGGAACTATGGCTACACCTTC. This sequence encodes CASSEAGQWNYGYTF.

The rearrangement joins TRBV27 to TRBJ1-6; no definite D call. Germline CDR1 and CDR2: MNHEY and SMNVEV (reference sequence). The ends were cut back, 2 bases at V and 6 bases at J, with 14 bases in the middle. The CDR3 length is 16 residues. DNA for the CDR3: TGTGCCAGCAGTTTACCTCAGAATCTGCCTAATTCACCCCTCCACTTT. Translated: CASSLPQNLPNSPLHF.

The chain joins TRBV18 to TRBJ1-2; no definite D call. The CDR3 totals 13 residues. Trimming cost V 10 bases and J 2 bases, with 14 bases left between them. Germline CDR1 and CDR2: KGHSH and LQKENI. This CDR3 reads CATSEGVNYGYTF. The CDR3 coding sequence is TGTGCCACTTCAGAGGGAGTAAACTATGGCTACACCTTC. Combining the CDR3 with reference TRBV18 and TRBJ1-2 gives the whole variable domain NAGVMQNPRHLVRRRGQEARLRCSPMKGHSHVYWYRQLPEEGLKFMVYLQKENIIDESGMPKERFSAEFPKEGPSILRIQQVVRGDSAAYFCATSEGVNYGYTFGSGTRLTVV.

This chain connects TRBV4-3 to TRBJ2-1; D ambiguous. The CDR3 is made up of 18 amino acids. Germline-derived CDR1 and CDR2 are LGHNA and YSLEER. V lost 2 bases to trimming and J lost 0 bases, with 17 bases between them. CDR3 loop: CASSQSTRVIISYNEQFF. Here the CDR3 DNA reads TGCGCCAGCAGCCAAAGCACTCGTGTCATTATCTCCTACAATGAGCAGTTCTTC.

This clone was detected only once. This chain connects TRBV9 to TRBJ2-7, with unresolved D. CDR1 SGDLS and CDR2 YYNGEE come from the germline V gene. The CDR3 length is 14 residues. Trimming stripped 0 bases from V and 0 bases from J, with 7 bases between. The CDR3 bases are TGTGCCAGCAGCGTAGGGCCGATCTCCTACGAGCAGTACTTC. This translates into CASSVGPISYEQYF.

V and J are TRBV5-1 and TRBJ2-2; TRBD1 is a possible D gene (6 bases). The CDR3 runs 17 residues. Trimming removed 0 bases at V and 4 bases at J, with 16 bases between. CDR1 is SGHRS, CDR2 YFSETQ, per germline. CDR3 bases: TGCGCCAGCAGCTTGGCCCTAGGACAGTGGGCCACCGGGGAGCTGTTTTTT. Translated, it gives CASSLALGQWATGELFF.

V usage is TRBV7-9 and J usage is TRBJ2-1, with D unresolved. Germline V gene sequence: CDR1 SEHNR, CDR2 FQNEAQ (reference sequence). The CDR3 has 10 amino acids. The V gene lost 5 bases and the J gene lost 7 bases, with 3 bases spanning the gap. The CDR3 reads CASSGNEQFF. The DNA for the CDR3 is TGTGCCAGCAGCGGTAATGAGCAGTTCTTC.

In DNA form, the CDR3 reads TGTGCCAGCAGCTACGGGACAGGGGAGGCAGATACGCAGTATTTT. Amino acid sequence: CASSYGTGEADTQYF. V is TRBV7-3 and J is TRBJ2-3, with 10 bases that match TRBD1. V trimming: 4 bases; J trimming: 4 bases; junction bases outside the gene matches: 5. The CDR3 spans 15 residues. Germline CDR1 and CDR2: SGHTA and FQGTGA.

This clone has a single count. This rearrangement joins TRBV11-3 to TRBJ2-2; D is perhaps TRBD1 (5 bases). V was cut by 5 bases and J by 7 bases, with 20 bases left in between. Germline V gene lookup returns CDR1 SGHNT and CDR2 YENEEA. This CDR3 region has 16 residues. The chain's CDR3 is CASSPRSDTLHGELFF. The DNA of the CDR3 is TGTGCCAGCAGCCCTCGTTCGGACACTCTCCACGGGGAGCTGTTTTTT. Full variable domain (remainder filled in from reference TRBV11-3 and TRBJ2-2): EAGVVQSPRYKIIEKKQPVAFWCNPISGHNTLYWYLQNLGQGPELLIRYENEEAVDDSQLPKDRFSAERLKGVDSTLKIQPAELGDSAVYLCASSPRSDTLHGELFFGEGSRLTVL.

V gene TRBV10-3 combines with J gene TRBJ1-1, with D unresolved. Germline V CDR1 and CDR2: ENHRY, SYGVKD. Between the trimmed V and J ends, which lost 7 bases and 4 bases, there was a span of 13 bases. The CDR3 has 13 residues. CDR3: CAIKRDLTTEAFF. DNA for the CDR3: TGTGCCATCAAACGGGATTTGACCACTGAAGCTTTCTTT.

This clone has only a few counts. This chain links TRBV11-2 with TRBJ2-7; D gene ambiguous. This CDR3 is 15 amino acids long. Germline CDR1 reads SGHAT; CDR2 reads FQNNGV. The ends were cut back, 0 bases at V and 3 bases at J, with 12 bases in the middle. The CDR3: CASSLDVASFYEQYF. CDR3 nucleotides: TGTGCCAGCAGCTTAGATGTTGCAAGTTTCTACGAGCAGTACTTC.

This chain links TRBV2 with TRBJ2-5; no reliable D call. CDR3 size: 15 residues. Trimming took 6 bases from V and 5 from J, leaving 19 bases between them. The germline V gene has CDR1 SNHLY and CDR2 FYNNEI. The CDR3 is CASRRQGLGMETQYF. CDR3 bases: TGTGCCAGCAGACGTCAAGGGTTAGGGATGGAGACCCAGTACTTC. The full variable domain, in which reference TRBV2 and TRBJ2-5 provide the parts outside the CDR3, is EPEVTQTPSHQVTQMGQEVILRCVPISNHLYFYWYRQILGQKVEFLVSFYNNEISEKSEIFDDQFSVERPDGSNFTLKIRSTKLEDSAMYFCASRRQGLGMETQYFGPGTRLLVL.

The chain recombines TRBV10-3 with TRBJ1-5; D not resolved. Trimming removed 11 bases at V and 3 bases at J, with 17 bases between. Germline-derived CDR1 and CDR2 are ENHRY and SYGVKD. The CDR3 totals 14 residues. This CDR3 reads CASNSNSVNQPQHF. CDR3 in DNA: TGTGCCTCCAACTCGAACAGCGTCAATCAGCCCCAGCATTTT.

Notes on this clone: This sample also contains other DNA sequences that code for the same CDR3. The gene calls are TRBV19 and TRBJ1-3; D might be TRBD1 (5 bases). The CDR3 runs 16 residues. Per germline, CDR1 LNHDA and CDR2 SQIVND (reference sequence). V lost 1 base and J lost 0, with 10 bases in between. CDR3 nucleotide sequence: TGTGCCAGTAGTATAGCTGGGGCGATCTCTGGAAACACCATATATTTT. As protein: CASSIAGAISGNTIYF.

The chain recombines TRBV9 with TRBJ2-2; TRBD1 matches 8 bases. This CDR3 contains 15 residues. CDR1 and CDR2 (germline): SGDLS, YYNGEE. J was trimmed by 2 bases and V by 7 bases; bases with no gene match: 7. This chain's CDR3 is CASCQGAGNTGELFF. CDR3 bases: TGTGCCAGCTGCCAGGGGGCAGGAAACACCGGGGAGCTGTTTTTT.

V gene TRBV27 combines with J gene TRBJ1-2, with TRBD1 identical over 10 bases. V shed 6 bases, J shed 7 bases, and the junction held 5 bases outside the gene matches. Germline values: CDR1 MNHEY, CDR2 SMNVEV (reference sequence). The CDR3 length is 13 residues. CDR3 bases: TGTGCCAGCAGCCGAGGACAGGGGGGTGGCTACACCTTC. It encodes CASSRGQGGGYTF.

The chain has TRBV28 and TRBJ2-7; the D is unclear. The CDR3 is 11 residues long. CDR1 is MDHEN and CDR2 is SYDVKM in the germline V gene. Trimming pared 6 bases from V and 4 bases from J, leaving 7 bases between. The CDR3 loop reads CASSPKYEQYF. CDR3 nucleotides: TGTGCCAGCAGCCCCAAGTACGAGCAGTACTTC.

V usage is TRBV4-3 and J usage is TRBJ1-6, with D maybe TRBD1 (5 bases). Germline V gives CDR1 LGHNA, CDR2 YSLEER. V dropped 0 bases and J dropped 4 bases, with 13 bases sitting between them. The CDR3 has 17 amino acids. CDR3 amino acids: CASSQEFARVYNSPLHF. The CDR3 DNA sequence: TGCGCCAGCAGCCAAGAGTTTGCCAGGGTTTATAATTCACCCCTCCACTTT.

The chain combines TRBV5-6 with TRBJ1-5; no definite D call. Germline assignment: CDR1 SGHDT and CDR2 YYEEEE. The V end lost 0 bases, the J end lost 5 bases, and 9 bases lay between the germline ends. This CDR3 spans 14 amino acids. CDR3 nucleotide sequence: TGTGCCAGCAGCTTGGGGACGAACTATCAGCCCCAGCATTTT. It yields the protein CASSLGTNYQPQHF.